The 15 T cell receptor beta chains reported below all come from one sample, sequenced in a study of regulatory T cells in long-lasting Graves disease. Sequencing libraries for TCR beta were prepared with iRepertoire HTBI primers and Arm-PCR of CDR3 regions. MiXCR, run by TCRdb on the multiplex PCR reads, gives a single entry per CDR3 protein. This sample carries around 330,000 distinct CDR3 sequences, over 15% of them seen once, and the ten largest clones take roughly 40%. Described time point: newly diagnosed GD, antithyroid drugs for less than 3 months. Researchers made the TCR library from RNA that was extracted from PBMCs. Sequences were derived from peripheral blood mononuclear cells (PBMCs), sampled at new diagnosis, from a patient treated with antithyroid drugs. The receptors were sampled from a female donor with Graves disease.

This clonotype was observed at least ten times. This chain connects TRBV30 to TRBJ1-1; no definite D call. Trimming stripped 4 bases from V and 0 bases from J, with 3 bases between. In germline, CDR1 is GTSNPN, CDR2 SVGIG (reference sequence). This CDR3 comprises 11 residues. This CDR3 is CAWMLNTEAFF. For the CDR3, the DNA is TGTGCCTGGATGTTGAACACTGAAGCTTTCTTT.

This clonotype was recorded a few times. The chain couples TRBV14 to TRBJ2-7; D is unresolved. The CDR3 sequence is 12 residues long. V was trimmed by 3 bases and J by 3 bases, leaving 6 bases between them. Germline assignment: CDR1 SGHDN and CDR2 FVKESK. The CDR3 is CASSHTFYEQYF. CDR3 bases: TGTGCCAGCAGCCACACCTTCTACGAGCAGTACTTC.

This clonotype was found many times. V is TRBV20-1 and J is TRBJ1-2; D unclear. The CDR3 runs 14 residues. The germline gives CDR1 DFQATT, CDR2 SNEGSKA (reference sequence). V lost 5 bases, J lost 0 bases, and 13 bases lay in between. CDR3 coding DNA: TGCAGTGCTCGCAGCGGACTGTCTAACTATGGCTACACCTTC. Residues: CSARSGLSNYGYTF.

This clonotype was detected a few times. V and J are TRBV5-6 and TRBJ2-1, with D unresolved. Per the germline V gene, CDR1 is SGHDT and CDR2 is YYEEEE. This CDR3 has 17 residues. V lost 2 bases and J lost 0, with 15 bases in between. This CDR3 is CASSLAPLRSSYNEQFF. DNA of the CDR3: TGTGCCAGCAGCTTAGCGCCTCTTAGAAGCTCCTACAATGAGCAGTTCTTC.

This clonotype was seen only a few times. The V gene is TRBV4-1, the J gene TRBJ1-4; weak D call: TRBD1 (6 bases). Germline assignment: CDR1 MGHRA and CDR2 YSYEKL. The CDR3 extends over 18 amino acids. The V end lost 0 bases, the J end lost 3 bases, and 17 bases lay between the germline ends. CDR3 DNA: TGCGCCAGCAGCCAAGACAAGCAGGGGATAGGGGCTAATGAAAAACTGTTTTTT. It specifies CASSQDKQGIGANEKLFF.

Ten or more counts support this clonotype. The chain carries TRBV6-1 and TRBJ2-5; 7 bases align to TRBD2. This CDR3 contains 14 residues. V lost 6 bases to trimming and J lost 4 bases; unmatched junction nucleotides: 8. Germline V gene sequence: CDR1 MNHNS, CDR2 SASEGT. In DNA form, the CDR3 reads TGTGCCAGCAGCCCAGCGGGGTCAGGAGAGACCCAGTACTTC. Translation: CASSPAGSGETQYF.

This clonotype was observed many times. The V and J genes are TRBV3-1 and TRBJ2-7; D possibly corresponds to TRBD1 (5 bases). CDR1 and CDR2 (germline): LGHDT, YNNKEL (reference sequence). Trimming left V 3 bases short and J 5 bases short, with 14 bases between. The CDR3 totals 14 residues. The CDR3 sequence is CASSQGQGWDEQYF. The CDR3 DNA follows: TGTGCCAGCAGCCAGGGTCAGGGTTGGGACGAGCAGTACTTC.

This clonotype was found many times. The chain combines TRBV7-8 with TRBJ1-1; D uncertain. The CDR3 is 15 residues long. CDR1 and CDR2 (germline): SGHVS, FQNEAQ. Trimming removed 4 bases at V and 2 bases at J, with 14 bases between. The CDR3 is CASSSQRKINTEAFF. The CDR3 DNA is TGTGCCAGCAGCTCCCAAAGAAAAATTAACACTGAAGCTTTCTTT.

This clonotype has a handful of counts. This chain links TRBV29-1 with TRBJ1-1; D call uncertain. The CDR3 has 16 amino acids. Germline CDR1 and CDR2: SQVTM and ANQGSEA. V lost 4 bases, J lost 0 bases, and 18 bases lay in between. CDR3 nucleotides: TGCAGCGTTGGGACCCTAAGGAGAGCCATGAACACTGAAGCTTTCTTT. As protein: CSVGTLRRAMNTEAFF.

The V call is TRBV6-1, the J call TRBJ2-7; 9 nucleotides align to TRBD1. CDR1 and CDR2 (germline): MNHNS, SASEGT. The CDR3 has 14 residues. Trimming took 4 bases from V and 6 from J; bases not matched to a gene: 7. The CDR3: CASSGLDRGGEQYF. The CDR3 DNA is TGTGCCAGCAGTGGATTGGACAGGGGAGGCGAGCAGTACTTC.

This clonotype was observed at least ten times. This chain connects TRBV11-2 to TRBJ2-7; TRBD1 aligns across 7 bases. This CDR3 has 14 amino acids. Germline CDR1 reads SGHAT; CDR2 reads FQNNGV. With 1 base clipped from V and 3 bases from J, the junction kept 3 bases outside the gene matches. The CDR3 DNA reads TGTGCCAGCAGCTTAGGCCGACAGGGCTACGAGCAGTACTTC. Protein product: CASSLGRQGYEQYF.

This clonotype has a count of ten or more. This rearrangement joins TRBV27 to TRBJ2-7; 10 bases fit TRBD2. The CDR3 has 14 residues. The V gene end was trimmed by 2 bases and the J gene end by 6 bases; junction bases not matched to a gene: 4. The germline CDR1 and CDR2 sequences are MNHEY and SMNVEV (reference sequence). The CDR3 protein is CASSLSLAGVEQYF. CDR3 in DNA: TGTGCCAGCAGTTTAAGCCTAGCGGGAGTCGAGCAGTACTTC.

The J gene is TRBJ2-7, the V gene TRBV2; TRBD2 matches 11 bases. The CDR3 totals 14 residues. V was clipped by 6 bases and J by 3 bases; unmatched bases: 4. Germline CDR1 SNHLY, CDR2 FYNNEI. The CDR3 coding sequence is TGTGCCAGCAGGGGACTAGCGGTCCTCTACGAGCAGTACTTC. Protein product: CASRGLAVLYEQYF.

A note on this clonotype: Since a much larger clone is just one base distant, this may be a read error. V gene TRBV28 combines with J gene TRBJ2-7; D not certain. The germline CDR1 and CDR2 sequences are MDHEN and SYDVKM. CDR3 length: 13 residues. CDR3 sequence: CAGSTPADNEQYF. The CDR3 bases are TGTGCCGGCAGCACCCCGGCCGATAACGAGCAGTACTTC. Filled out from reference TRBV28 and TRBJ2-7, the complete variable domain reads DVKVTQSSRYLVKRTGEKVFLECVQDMDHENMFWYRQDPGLGLRLIYFSYDVKMKEKGDIPEGYSVSREKKERFSLILESASTNQTSMYLCAGSTPADNEQYFGPGTRLTVT.

This clonotype showed up many times. This CDR3 reads CATSGVGQTYGYTF. The CDR3 nucleotides read TGTGCCACCAGTGGGGTTGGGCAAACCTATGGCTACACCTTC. The chain has TRBV24-1 and TRBJ1-2; D is uncertain. Looked up from germline, CDR1 is KGHDR and CDR2 is SFDVKD. This CDR3 region has 14 residues. Trimming took off 5 bases at V and 4 bases at J, with 13 bases between the two ends.